Here is one T cell receptor beta chain with its context. TCRdb processed the 5' RACE reads anew with MiXCR; each CDR3 protein has one entry. The sample holds fewer than 650,000 distinct CDR3 sequences, about 7.6% seen once. This sample stems from a study of identical twins. Per germline, CDR1 MNHEY and CDR2 SVGAGI. Trimming at V came to 2 bases and at J to 1 base, leaving 9 bases not matched to a gene. CDR3 length: 17 amino acids. The data were also submitted as part of a second study, on yellow fever vaccine responses in identical twins.

V and J are TRBV6-5 and TRBJ1-1; 8 nucleotides agree with TRBD1. The sample was PBMCs. This TCR derives from a woman between 18 and 29 years old in good health. Written as DNA, the CDR3 is TGTGCCAGCAGTTACGGGTCGGCGGGGACAGGGAACACTGAAGCTTTCTTT. It translates to CASSYGSAGTGNTEAFF.